The rows below give T cell receptor beta chains drawn from one sample of a study of beta chain features in type 1 diabetes. Generated by immunoSEQ multiplex PCR, the TCRdb table keeps only in-frame clones and is missing some. The sample has 150,000 to 200,000 clones; around 63% are singletons. Material: naive CD4+ T cells from blood. These receptors all come from a man younger than 45 with type 1 diabetes. Each CDR3 is given with its conserved first and last residue. A row's size may be missing; if present it is once, few, many or a size class.

J gene: TRBJ2-5; clone size: -; V gene: TRBV20-1; CDR3 protein: CSARTETQYF
J gene: TRBJ2-5; clone size: -; V gene: TRBV25-1; CDR3 protein: CASSFLGSGTQETQYF
J gene: TRBJ1-2; clone size: -; V gene: TRBV19; CDR3 protein: CASRSGQGDGYTF
J gene: TRBJ2-3; clone size: -; V gene: TRBV2; CDR3 protein: CASSGGPELSTDTQYF
J gene: TRBJ2-3; clone size: -; V gene: TRBV25-1; CDR3 protein: CASSLASTDTQYF
J gene: TRBJ2-1; clone size: -; V gene: TRBV30; CDR3 protein: CAFSEPRQFF
J gene: -; clone size: -; V gene: TRBV10-3; CDR3 protein: CAISESSYEQYF
J gene: TRBJ2-7; clone size: few; V gene: TRBV7-9; CDR3 protein: CASSLVGTEYEQYF
J gene: TRBJ1-1; clone size: few; V gene: TRBV30; CDR3 protein: CAWSVREAFF
J gene: TRBJ1-6; clone size: -; V gene: TRBV27; CDR3 protein: CASSPQGRGSPLHF
J gene: TRBJ2-5; clone size: -; V gene: TRBV14; CDR3 protein: CASSHLVSREETQYF
J gene: TRBJ2-1; clone size: -; V gene: TRBV6-5; CDR3 protein: CASFSSSYNEQFF
J gene: TRBJ2-3; clone size: -; V gene: TRBV5-1; CDR3 protein: CASSPDRPLGDTQYF
J gene: TRBJ2-5; clone size: -; V gene: TRBV2; CDR3 protein: CASTWRGSQETQYF
J gene: TRBJ1-4; clone size: -; V gene: TRBV7-2; CDR3 protein: CASSLAGAGEKLFF
J gene: TRBJ2-5; clone size: -; V gene: TRBV10-1; CDR3 protein: CASSDLSDRGVETQYF
J gene: TRBJ2-3; clone size: -; V gene: TRBV7-2; CDR3 protein: CASSPQGVTYSTDTQYF
J gene: TRBJ1-5; clone size: -; V gene: TRBV7-9; CDR3 protein: CASSLGPIWSNQPQHF
J gene: TRBJ2-5; clone size: -; V gene: TRBV2; CDR3 protein: CASSYQETQYF
J gene: TRBJ1-4; clone size: -; V gene: TRBV27; CDR3 protein: CASSLGQPVEKLFF
J gene: TRBJ1-1; clone size: few; V gene: TRBV5-4; CDR3 protein: CASSPGGALMNTEAFF
J gene: TRBJ1-5; clone size: -; V gene: TRBV29-1; CDR3 protein: CSVGGGNQPQHF
J gene: TRBJ2-5; clone size: -; V gene: TRBV25-1; CDR3 protein: CASSEPDSPLRTQYF
J gene: TRBJ2-1; clone size: -; V gene: TRBV2; CDR3 protein: CASSGSKNEQFF
J gene: TRBJ2-2; clone size: -; V gene: TRBV11-2; CDR3 protein: CASSETGLAGELFF
J gene: TRBJ1-2; clone size: -; V gene: TRBV30; CDR3 protein: CAWTDDRNYGYTF
J gene: TRBJ2-5; clone size: -; V gene: TRBV27; CDR3 protein: CASSQGTVRGETQYF
J gene: TRBJ2-7; clone size: -; V gene: TRBV10-3; CDR3 protein: CAIRKTSGGVLEQYF
J gene: TRBJ1-1; clone size: -; V gene: TRBV7-9; CDR3 protein: CASSWSPDTEAFF
J gene: TRBJ2-3; clone size: -; V gene: TRBV29-1; CDR3 protein: CSVVKVSSTDTQYF
J gene: TRBJ2-7; clone size: once; V gene: TRBV6-1; CDR3 protein: CASTRRDPPEQYF
J gene: TRBJ1-2; clone size: -; V gene: TRBV6-1; CDR3 protein: CASSRTGEWSDGYTF
J gene: TRBJ2-5; clone size: -; V gene: TRBV7-9; CDR3 protein: CASSVSGGETQYF
J gene: TRBJ2-7; clone size: -; V gene: TRBV7-2; CDR3 protein: CASSPKVPPKVPYF
J gene: TRBJ2-1; clone size: few; V gene: TRBV5-1; CDR3 protein: CASSSPGNSYNEQFF
J gene: TRBJ2-3; clone size: -; V gene: TRBV7-2; CDR3 protein: CASSSQEQRGLQYF
J gene: TRBJ2-7; clone size: -; V gene: TRBV7-9; CDR3 protein: CASSLAGYTYEQYF
J gene: TRBJ1-2; clone size: -; V gene: TRBV9; CDR3 protein: CASSGGTLYGYTF
J gene: TRBJ2-2; clone size: -; V gene: TRBV18; CDR3 protein: CASSPLQGTNTGELFF
J gene: TRBJ2-3; clone size: -; V gene: TRBV7-2; CDR3 protein: CASSLAGLGNTQYF
J gene: TRBJ2-3; clone size: few; V gene: TRBV9; CDR3 protein: CASSVALREWDTQYF